This T cell receptor (beta chain) was documented in a study of blood T cell repertoires in COVID-19 (TCRdb year 2020). For the wider study: Collaborator samples came from the United States, Italy and Spain and covered acute and convalescent phases of COVID-19. Samples came from the ongoing ImmuneRACE study (first 160 participants) plus 1,254 subjects from 6 global collaborators. Subjects who had been exposed to COVID-19, were actively infected with it, or had recovered from it provided the deeply sampled blood TCRbeta repertoires that made up the dataset. Where HLA class I and class II types were available, the types were taken from metadata supplied by the sample provider, not from assay-based typing. The repertoires were released in a freely available public database meant as a resource for research on the immune response to SARS-CoV-2. The sample metadata nearly always contained a de-identified subject ID, COVID-19 status, age in years and sex. The prospective study material was composed of cDNA or gDNA derived from T cells, B-cell-depleted T cells, or PBMCs.

About this clone itself: Its recognized antigen is unknown. No base quality information exists; no much larger clone differs at one position.

Each collaborating institution followed its own protocols to collect whole blood in K2EDTA tubes. For TCRbeta analysis, collaborator samples were shipped as frozen whole blood, as isolated PBMCs, or as DNA extracted from either sample type. Broader findings and caveats from the paper: Clinical and demographic metadata were provided uncurated, with the amount varying by source and participant.

In the germline V gene (reference sequence), CDR1 corresponds to GTSNPN and CDR2 to SVGIG. Ends trimmed: V by 3 bases, J by 5 bases; bases unmatched to a gene: 3. The CDR3 sequence holds 13 residues, the cysteine and phenylalanine included. Just CDR3 DNA is preserved here, 39 bases in frame from base 1. TCRbeta CDR3 regions were amplified from genomic DNA by means of the immunoSEQ Assay, a bias-controlled multiplex PCR. As for the authors' bioinformatics: The number of nucleated cells in each sample was estimated from the amplification of reference gene primers within the assay. To quantify the absolute abundance of each unique TCRbeta CDR3 rearrangement, sequence reads were collapsed and filtered. For each sample, productive Simpson clonality was calculated by taking the square root of Simpson's diversity index across productive rearrangements. This immuneACCESS table, as held by TCRdb, lists in-frame sequences with V and J called but not all clones. Of the missing ones, under half trace to an unresolved V gene in checked studies; the others have no known cause. V and J calls and clone size come straight from that table; D and trimming were deduced from the DNA. The sample table records roughly 30,000 clones; 84% of these occur just once. 40% to 50% of the sample belongs to the ten largest clones.

Sequencing used peripheral blood. The chain employs TRBV30 and TRBJ1-5, and 8 bases in between align with TRBD1. The sequence was obtained from a woman at least 80 years old with acute or convalescent COVID-19. The CDR3: CAWRDRADQPQHF. The nucleotide sequence reads as follows: TGTGCCTGGAGGGACAGGGCAGATCAGCCCCAGCATTTT.